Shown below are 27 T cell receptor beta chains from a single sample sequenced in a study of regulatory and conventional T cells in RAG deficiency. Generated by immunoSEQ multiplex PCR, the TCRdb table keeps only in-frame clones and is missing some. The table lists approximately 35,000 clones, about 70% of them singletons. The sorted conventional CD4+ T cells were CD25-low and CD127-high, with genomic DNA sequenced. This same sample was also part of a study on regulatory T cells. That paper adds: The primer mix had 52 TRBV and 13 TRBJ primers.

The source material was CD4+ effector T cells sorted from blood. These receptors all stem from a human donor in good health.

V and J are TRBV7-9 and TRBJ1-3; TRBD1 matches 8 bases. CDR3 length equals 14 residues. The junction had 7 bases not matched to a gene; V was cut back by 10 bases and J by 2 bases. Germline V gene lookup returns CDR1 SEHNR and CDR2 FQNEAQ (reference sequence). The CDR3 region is CAIIGTGAGNTIYF. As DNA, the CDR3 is TGTGCCATCATCGGGACAGGAGCTGGAAACACCATATATTTT.

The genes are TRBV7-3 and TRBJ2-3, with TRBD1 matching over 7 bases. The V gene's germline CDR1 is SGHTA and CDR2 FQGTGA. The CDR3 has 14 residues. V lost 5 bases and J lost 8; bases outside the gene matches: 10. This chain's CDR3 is CASSLPVRGSTQYF. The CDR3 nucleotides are TGTGCCAGCAGCCTTCCTGTCAGGGGGAGTACGCAGTATTTT.

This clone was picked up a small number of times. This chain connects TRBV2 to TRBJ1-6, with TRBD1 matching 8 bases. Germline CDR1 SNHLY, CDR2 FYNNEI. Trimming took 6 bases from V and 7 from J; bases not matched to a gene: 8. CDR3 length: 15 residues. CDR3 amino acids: CASSEIGQGNSPLHF. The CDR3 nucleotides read TGTGCCAGCAGCGAGATTGGACAGGGAAATTCACCCCTCCACTTT. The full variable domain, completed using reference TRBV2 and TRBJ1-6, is EPEVTQTPSHQVTQMGQEVILRCVPISNHLYFYWYRQILGQKVEFLVSFYNNEISEKSEIFDDQFSVERPDGSNFTLKIRSTKLEDSAMYFCASSEIGQGNSPLHFGNGTRLTVT.

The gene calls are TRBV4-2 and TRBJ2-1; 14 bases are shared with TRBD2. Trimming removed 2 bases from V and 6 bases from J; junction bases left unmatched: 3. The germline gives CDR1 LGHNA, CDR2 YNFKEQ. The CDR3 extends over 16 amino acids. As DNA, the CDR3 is TGTGCCAGCAGCCAATCCGGACTAGCGGGGGGCAATGAGCAGTTCTTC. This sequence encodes CASSQSGLAGGNEQFF.

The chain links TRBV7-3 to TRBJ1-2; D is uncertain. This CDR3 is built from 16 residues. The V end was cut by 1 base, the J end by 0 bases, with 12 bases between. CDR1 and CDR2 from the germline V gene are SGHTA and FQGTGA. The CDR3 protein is CASSLRPAGANYGYTF. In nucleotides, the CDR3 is TGTGCCAGCAGCTTAAGGCCAGCTGGGGCTAACTATGGCTACACCTTC.

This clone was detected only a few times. The CDR3 region is CASNRYELAFF. For the CDR3, the DNA is TGTGCCAGCAATAGGTACGAGTTAGCTTTCTTT. The chain carries TRBV2 and TRBJ1-1; D remains ambiguous. CDR1 and CDR2 from the germline V gene are SNHLY and FYNNEI. The CDR3 totals 11 residues. V gave up 7 bases and J gave up 10 bases, with 13 bases separating them.

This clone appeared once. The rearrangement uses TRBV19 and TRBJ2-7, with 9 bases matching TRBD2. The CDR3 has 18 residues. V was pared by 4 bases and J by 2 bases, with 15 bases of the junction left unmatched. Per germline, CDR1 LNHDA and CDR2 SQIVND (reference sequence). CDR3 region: CASSSLGTTSGLTYEQYF. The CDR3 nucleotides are TGTGCCAGTAGTAGCCTGGGGACGACTAGCGGTCTTACCTACGAGCAGTACTTC. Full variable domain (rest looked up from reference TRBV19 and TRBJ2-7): DGGITQSPKYLFRKEGQNVTLSCEQNLNHDAMYWYRQDPGQGLRLIYYSQIVNDFQKGDIAEGYSVSREKKESFPLTVTSAQKNPTAFYLCASSSLGTTSGLTYEQYFGPGTRLTVT.

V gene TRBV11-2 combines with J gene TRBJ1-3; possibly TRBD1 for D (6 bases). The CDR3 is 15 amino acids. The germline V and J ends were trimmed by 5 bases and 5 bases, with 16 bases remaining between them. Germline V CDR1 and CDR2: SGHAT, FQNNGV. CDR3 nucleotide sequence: TGTGCCAGCAGCGCACTGAGGACAGATAGAAACACCATATATTTT. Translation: CASSALRTDRNTIYF.

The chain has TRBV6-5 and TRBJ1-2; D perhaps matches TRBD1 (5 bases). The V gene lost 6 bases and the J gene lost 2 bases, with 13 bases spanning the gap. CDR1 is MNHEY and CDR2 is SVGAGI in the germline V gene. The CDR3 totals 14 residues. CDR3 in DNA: TGTGCCAGCAGCAAGCGGGACGGAAACTATGGCTACACCTTC. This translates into CASSKRDGNYGYTF.

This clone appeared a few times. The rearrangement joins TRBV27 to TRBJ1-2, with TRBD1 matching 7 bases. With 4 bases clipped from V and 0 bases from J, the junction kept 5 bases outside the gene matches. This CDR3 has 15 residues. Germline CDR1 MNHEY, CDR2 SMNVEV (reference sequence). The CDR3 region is CASSSRDRPNYGYTF. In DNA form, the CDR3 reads TGTGCCAGCAGTTCTAGGGACAGACCTAACTATGGCTACACCTTC.

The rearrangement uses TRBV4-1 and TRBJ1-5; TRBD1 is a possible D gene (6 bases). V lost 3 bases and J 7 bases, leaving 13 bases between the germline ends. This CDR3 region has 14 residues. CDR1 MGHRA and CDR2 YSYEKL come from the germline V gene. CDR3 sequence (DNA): TGCGCCAGCAGCCATGGGGGCGGAGGGCAGCCCCAGCATTTT. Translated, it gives CASSHGGGGQPQHF.

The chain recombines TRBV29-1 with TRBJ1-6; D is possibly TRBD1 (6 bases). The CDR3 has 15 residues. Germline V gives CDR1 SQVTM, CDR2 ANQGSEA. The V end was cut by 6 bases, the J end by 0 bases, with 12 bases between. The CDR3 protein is CSVRTGPSYNSPLHF. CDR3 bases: TGCAGCGTCCGAACAGGGCCCTCCTATAATTCACCCCTCCACTTT.

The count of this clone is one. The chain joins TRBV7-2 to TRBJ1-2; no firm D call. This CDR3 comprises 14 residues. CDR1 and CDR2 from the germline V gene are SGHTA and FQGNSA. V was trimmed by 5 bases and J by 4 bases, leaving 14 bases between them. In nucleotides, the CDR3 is TGTGCCAGCAGCACCGACCCTCGGACCTATGGCTACACCTTC. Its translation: CASSTDPRTYGYTF.

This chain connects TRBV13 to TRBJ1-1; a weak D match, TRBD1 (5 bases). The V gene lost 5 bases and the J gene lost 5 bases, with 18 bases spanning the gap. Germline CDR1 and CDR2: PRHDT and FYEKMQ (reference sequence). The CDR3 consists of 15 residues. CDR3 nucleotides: TGTGCCAGCAGCCCCGTCTGGGGGGGGGAAACTGAAGCTTTCTTT. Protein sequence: CASSPVWGGETEAFF.

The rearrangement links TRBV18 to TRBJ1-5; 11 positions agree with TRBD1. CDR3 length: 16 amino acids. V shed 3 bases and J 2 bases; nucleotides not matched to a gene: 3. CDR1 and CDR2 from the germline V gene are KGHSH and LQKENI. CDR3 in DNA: TGTGCCAGCTCACCCGGGACAGGGGGAGGCAATCAGCCCCAGCATTTT. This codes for CASSPGTGGGNQPQHF.

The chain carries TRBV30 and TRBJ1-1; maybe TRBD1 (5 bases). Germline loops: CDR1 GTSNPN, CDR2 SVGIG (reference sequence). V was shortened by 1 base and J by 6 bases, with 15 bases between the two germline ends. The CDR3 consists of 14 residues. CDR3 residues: CAWSGSRGTSEAFF. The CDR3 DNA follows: TGTGCCTGGAGTGGTTCGAGAGGGACCTCTGAAGCTTTCTTT.

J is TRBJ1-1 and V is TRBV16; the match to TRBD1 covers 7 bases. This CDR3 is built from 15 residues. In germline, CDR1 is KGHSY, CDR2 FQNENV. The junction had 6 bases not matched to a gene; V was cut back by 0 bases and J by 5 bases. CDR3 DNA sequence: TGTGCCAGCAGCCAATCCCACAGGGGCGTGACTGAAGCTTTCTTT. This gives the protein CASSQSHRGVTEAFF.

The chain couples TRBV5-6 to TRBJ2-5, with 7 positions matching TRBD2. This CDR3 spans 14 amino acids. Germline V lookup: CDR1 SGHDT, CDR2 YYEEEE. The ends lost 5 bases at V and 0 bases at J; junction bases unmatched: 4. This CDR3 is CASRLADYQETQYF. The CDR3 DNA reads TGTGCCAGCAGGCTAGCGGATTACCAAGAGACCCAGTACTTC.

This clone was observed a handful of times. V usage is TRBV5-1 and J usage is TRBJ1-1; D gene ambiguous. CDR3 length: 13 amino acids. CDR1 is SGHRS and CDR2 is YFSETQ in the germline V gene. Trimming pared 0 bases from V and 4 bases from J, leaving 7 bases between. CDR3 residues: CASSLVRSTEAFF. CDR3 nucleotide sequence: TGCGCCAGCAGCTTGGTGAGGTCCACTGAAGCTTTCTTT.

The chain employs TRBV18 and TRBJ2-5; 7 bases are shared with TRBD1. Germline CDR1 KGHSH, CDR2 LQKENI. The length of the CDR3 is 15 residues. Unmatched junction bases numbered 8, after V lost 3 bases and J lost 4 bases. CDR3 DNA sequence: TGTGCCAGCTCACCGCGTACACAGGGGCCAGAGACCCAGTACTTC. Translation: CASSPRTQGPETQYF. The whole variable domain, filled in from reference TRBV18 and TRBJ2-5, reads NAGVMQNPRHLVRRRGQEARLRCSPMKGHSHVYWYRQLPEEGLKFMVYLQKENIIDESGMPKERFSAEFPKEGPSILRIQQVVRGDSAAYFCASSPRTQGPETQYFGPGTRLLVL.

Here the CDR3 DNA reads TGTGCCAGCAGCTTAGGTGTCAGCTCCTACGAGCAGTACTTC. This gives the protein CASSLGVSSYEQYF. The chain employs TRBV7-9 and TRBJ2-7; D unresolved. Trimming removed 1 base at V and 0 bases at J, with 7 bases between. The CDR3 loop spans 14 amino acids. The germline V gene has CDR1 SEHNR and CDR2 FQNEAQ (reference sequence).

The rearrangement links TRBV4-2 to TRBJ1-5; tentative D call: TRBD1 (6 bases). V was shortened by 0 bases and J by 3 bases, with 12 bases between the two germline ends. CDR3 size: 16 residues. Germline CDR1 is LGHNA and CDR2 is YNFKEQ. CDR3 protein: CASSQEGGQLNQPQHF. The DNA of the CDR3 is TGTGCCAGCAGCCAAGAAGGAGGACAGCTCAATCAGCCCCAGCATTTT.

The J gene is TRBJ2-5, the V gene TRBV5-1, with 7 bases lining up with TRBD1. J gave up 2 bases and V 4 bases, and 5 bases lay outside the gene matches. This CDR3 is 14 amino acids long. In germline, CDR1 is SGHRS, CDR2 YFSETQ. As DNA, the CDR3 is TGCGCCAGCAGCGCCTTGACAGGGCAAGAGACCCAGTACTTC. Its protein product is CASSALTGQETQYF.

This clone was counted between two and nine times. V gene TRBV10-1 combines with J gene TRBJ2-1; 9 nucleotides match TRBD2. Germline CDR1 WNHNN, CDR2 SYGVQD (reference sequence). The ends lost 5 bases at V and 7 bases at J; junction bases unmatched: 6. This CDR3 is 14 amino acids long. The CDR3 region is CASSSGLARNEQFF. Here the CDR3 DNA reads TGCGCCAGCAGTTCCGGACTAGCGCGGAATGAGCAGTTCTTC.

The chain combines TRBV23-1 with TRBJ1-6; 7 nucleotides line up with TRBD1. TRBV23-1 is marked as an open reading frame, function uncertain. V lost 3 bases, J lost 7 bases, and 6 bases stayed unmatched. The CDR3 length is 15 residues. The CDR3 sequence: CASSQKGQRNSPLHF. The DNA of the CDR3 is TGCGCCAGCAGTCAGAAGGGACAGAGAAATTCACCCCTCCACTTT.

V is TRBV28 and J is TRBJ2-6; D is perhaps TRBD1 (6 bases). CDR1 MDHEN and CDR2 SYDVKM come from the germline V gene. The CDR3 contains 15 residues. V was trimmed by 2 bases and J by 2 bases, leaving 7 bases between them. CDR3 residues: CASSLAGAGANVLTF. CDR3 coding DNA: TGTGCCAGCAGTTTAGCAGGGGCTGGGGCCAACGTCCTGACTTTC.

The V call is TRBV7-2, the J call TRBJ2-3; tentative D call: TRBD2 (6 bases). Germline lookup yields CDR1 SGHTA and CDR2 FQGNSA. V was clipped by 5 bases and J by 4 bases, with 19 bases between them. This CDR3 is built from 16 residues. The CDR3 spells CASSRGSGVSADTQYF. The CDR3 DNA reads TGTGCCAGCAGCCGAGGGTCGGGGGTCTCGGCAGATACGCAGTATTTT.